The rows below give T cell receptor beta chains drawn from one sample of a study of radiotherapy plus CTLA-4 blockade in lung cancer. Data came from immunoSEQ multiplex PCR; TCRdb stores just in-frame clones and leaves some out. The sample includes around 40,000 clones, roughly 70% of them seen just once. The specimen comprised peripheral blood, sampled from a patient treated with radiotherapy plus ipilimumab. These receptors were obtained from a human donor with non-small cell lung cancer who had stable disease on radiotherapy plus ipilimumab. CDR3s include the opening cysteine and the closing phenylalanine or tryptophan. D genes are given only for firm matches. Clone size is given for some rows only: seen once, a few or many times, or a class if the clone is expanded.

D gene,V gene,clone size,J gene,CDR3 DNA,CDR3 protein
NA,TRBV7-9,NA,TRBJ1-1,TGTGCCAGCAGCTTAGACCGTTCCACGGTGAACACTGAAGCTTTCTTT,CASSLDRSTVNTEAFF
NA,TRBV14,NA,TRBJ2-6,TGTGCCAGCAGCCATTTGAAAGGGGCGAGCTCTGGGGCCAACGTCCTGACTTTC,CASSHLKGASSGANVLTF
NA,TRBV27,NA,TRBJ1-5,TGTGCCAGCAGCAAGGGACTTCATCAGCCCCAGCATTTT,CASSKGLHQPQHF
TRBD2,TRBV9,NA,TRBJ2-2,TGTGCCAGCAGCGCCGGGGGGGCTAGCACCGGGGAGCTGTTTTTT,CASSAGGASTGELFF
TRBD2,TRBV9,NA,TRBJ2-3,TGTGCCAGCAGGGGGATAGCGGGGGTGGCAGATACGCAGTATTTT,CASRGIAGVADTQYF
TRBD1,TRBV30,once,TRBJ1-1,TGTGCCTGGAGTGTTCAGAGGACAGGGGGTCAGCTGAACACTGAAGCTTTCTTT,CAWSVQRTGGQLNTEAFF
NA,TRBV20-1,NA,TRBJ1-4,TGCAGTGCCCTTAAAAATGAAAAACTGTTTTTT,CSALKNEKLFF
NA,TRBV5-6,NA,TRBJ1-2,TGTGCCAGCAGCTTAGGTCGCGGTCGGGGCTACACCTTC,CASSLGRGRGYTF
TRBD1,TRBV11-2,NA,TRBJ2-4,TGTGCCAGCAGCTTAGCCGGGACAGGGAGGACCAAAAACATTCAGTACTTC,CASSLAGTGRTKNIQYF
TRBD1,TRBV10-3,NA,TRBJ1-1,TGTGCCATCGCACAGGGGGAGGGCACTGAAGCTTTCTTT,CAIAQGEGTEAFF
NA,TRBV11-2,NA,TRBJ2-2,TGTGCCAGCAGCTTAGGTATACGCGCGAACACCGGGGAGCTGTTTTTT,CASSLGIRANTGELFF
NA,TRBV15,NA,TRBJ1-4,TGTGCCACCAGCAGAGATCGGACAGAGGGTGAAAAACTGTTTTTT,CATSRDRTEGEKLFF
NA,TRBV30,NA,TRBJ1-2,TGTGCCTGGAGGCGTACAGGGCGGAATGGCTACACCTTC,CAWRRTGRNGYTF
TRBD1,TRBV7-2,NA,TRBJ1-2,TGTGCCAGCAGCTCGACAGGGGGAACTGCTGGCTACACCTTC,CASSSTGGTAGYTF
TRBD2,TRBV27,NA,TRBJ2-1,TGTGCCAGCAGTAGCGGGGGTAGGGATGAGCAGTTCTTC,CASSSGGRDEQFF
TRBD1,TRBV29-1,NA,TRBJ1-1,TGCAGCGTTAGAACAGGGGACTTTTCTGAAGCTTTCTTT,CSVRTGDFSEAFF
NA,TRBV6-5,few,TRBJ1-2,TGTGCCAGCAGCCGCGCAACAGGAAACTATGGCTACACCTTC,CASSRATGNYGYTF
TRBD2,TRBV6-6,NA,TRBJ2-1,TGTGCCAGCACCCCGGGGAGGGGAATCGATGAGCAGTTCTTC,CASTPGRGIDEQFF
NA,TRBV7-7,once,TRBJ2-7,TGTGCCAGCAGCCCGAGGGTGGGATCCGAGCAGTACTTC,CASSPRVGSEQYF
NA,TRBV2,NA,TRBJ1-1,TGTGCCAGCACCTCCGATACAAACACTGAAGCTTTCTTT,CASTSDTNTEAFF
TRBD1,TRBV18,NA,TRBJ1-1,TGTGCCAGCTCCTTCAACGGACAGGGCGTCACTGAAGCTTTCTTT,CASSFNGQGVTEAFF
NA,TRBV2,NA,TRBJ2-7,TGTGCCAGCAGTGACCAGGGGAGACTGGACGAGCAGTACTTC,CASSDQGRLDEQYF
NA,TRBV18,NA,TRBJ1-2,TGTGCCAGCTCACCACAAGGTGGAGGAGGTGGCTACACCTTC,CASSPQGGGGGYTF
TRBD1,TRBV11-2,NA,TRBJ1-2,TGTGCCAGCACCAAGTCCCAGGGGGCGATGAAGGGCTACACCTTC,CASTKSQGAMKGYTF
NA,TRBV6-5,medium-sized,TRBJ2-7,TGTGCCAGCGCCTGGACCGGCCGAGGGGAGCAGTACTTC,CASAWTGRGEQYF
TRBD2,TRBV4-1,few,TRBJ2-1,TGCGCCAGCAGCCCCCCTCAGCGGGGGTCCAATGAGCAGTTCTTC,CASSPPQRGSNEQFF
NA,TRBV6-1,NA,TRBJ2-3,TGTGCCAGCAGTGAGACAGACACAGATACGCAGTATTTT,CASSETDTDTQYF
NA,TRBV19,NA,TRBJ1-2,TGTGCCAGTAGAAGGGCATCAGGGGAGGGCTATGGCTACACCTTC,CASRRASGEGYGYTF
NA,TRBV7-9,NA,TRBJ1-2,TGTGCCAGCAGCAAGCAGGGTGTCGGCTACACCTTC,CASSKQGVGYTF
NA,TRBV5-4,NA,TRBJ1-2,TGTGCCAGCAGCTTGGTTTCAGGGGAAGGTGGCTACACCTTC,CASSLVSGEGGYTF
TRBD1,TRBV7-9,NA,TRBJ1-1,TGTGCCAGCAGGGGACAGGGGACGAACACTGAAGCTTTCTTT,CASRGQGTNTEAFF
NA,TRBV4-1,NA,TRBJ2-2,TGCGCCAGCAGCCAAGCCCCCGGGACCGGGGAGCTGTTTTTT,CASSQAPGTGELFF
TRBD2,TRBV5-1,NA,TRBJ2-5,TGCGCCAGCAGTTCCCTAGCGGGGGAGTGGGAGACCCAGTACTTC,CASSSLAGEWETQYF
TRBD2,TRBV18,NA,TRBJ2-1,TGTGCCAGCTCCCCCCGGCTAGCGGCTTCCAATGAGCAGTTCTTC,CASSPRLAASNEQFF
NA,TRBV5-1,once,TRBJ1-2,TGCGCCAGCAGCTCGGGGGGGGGAGATGGCTACACCTTC,CASSSGGGDGYTF